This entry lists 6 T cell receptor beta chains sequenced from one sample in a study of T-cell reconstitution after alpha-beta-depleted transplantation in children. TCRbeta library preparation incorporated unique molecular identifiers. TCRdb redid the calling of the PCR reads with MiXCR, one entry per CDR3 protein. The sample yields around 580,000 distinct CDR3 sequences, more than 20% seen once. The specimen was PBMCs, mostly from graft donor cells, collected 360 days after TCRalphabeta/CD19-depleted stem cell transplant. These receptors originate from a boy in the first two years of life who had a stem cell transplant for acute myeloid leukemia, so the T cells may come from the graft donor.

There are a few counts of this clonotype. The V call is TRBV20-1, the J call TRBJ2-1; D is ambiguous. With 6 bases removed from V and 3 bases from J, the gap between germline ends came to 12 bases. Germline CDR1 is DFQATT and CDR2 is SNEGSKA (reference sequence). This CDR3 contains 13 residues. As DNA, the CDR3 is TGCAGTGCCCGGACCGCCAACTACAATGAGCAGTTCTTC. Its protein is CSARTANYNEQFF.

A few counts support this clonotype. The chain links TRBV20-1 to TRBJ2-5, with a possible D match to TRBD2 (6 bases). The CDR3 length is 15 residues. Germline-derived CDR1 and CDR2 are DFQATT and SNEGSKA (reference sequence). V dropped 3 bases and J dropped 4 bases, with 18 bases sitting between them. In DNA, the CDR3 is TGCAGTGCTAGTCTCAGCCAAAGGAGGGGAGAGACCCAGTACTTC. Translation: CSASLSQRRGETQYF.

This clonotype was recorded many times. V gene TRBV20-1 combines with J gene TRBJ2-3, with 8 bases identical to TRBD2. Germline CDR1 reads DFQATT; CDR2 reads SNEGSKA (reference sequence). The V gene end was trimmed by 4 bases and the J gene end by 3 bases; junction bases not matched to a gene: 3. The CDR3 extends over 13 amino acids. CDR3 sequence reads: CSAIAGGTDTQYF. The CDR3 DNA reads TGCAGTGCTATTGCGGGGGGAACAGATACGCAGTATTTT.

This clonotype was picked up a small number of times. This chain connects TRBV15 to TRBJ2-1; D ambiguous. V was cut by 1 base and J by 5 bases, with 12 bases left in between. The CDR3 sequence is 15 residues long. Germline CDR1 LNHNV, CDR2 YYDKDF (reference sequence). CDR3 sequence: CATSRGLEQNNEQFF. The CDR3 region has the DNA TGTGCCACCAGCAGAGGACTTGAGCAGAACAATGAGCAGTTCTTC.

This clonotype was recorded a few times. CDR3 protein: CASSFNRGREEQYF. The CDR3 region has the DNA TGTGCCAGCAGCTTCAACAGGGGGCGGGAGGAGCAGTACTTC. The chain couples TRBV7-2 to TRBJ2-7; 9 nucleotides align to TRBD1. The CDR3 is 14 amino acids. Germline CDR1 and CDR2: SGHTA and FQGNSA. J was trimmed by 7 bases and V by 3 bases; bases with no gene match: 7.

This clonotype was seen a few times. The DNA for the CDR3 is TGCAGTGCTTCCTCCCAGGACGGTACCTACGAGCAGTACGTC. It codes for CSASSQDGTYEQYV. The gene calls are TRBV20-1 and TRBJ2-7; D is uncertain. The ends were cut back, 5 bases at V and 2 bases at J, with 16 bases in the middle. The CDR3 is 14 amino acids. CDR1 DFQATT and CDR2 SNEGSKA come from the germline V gene (reference sequence).